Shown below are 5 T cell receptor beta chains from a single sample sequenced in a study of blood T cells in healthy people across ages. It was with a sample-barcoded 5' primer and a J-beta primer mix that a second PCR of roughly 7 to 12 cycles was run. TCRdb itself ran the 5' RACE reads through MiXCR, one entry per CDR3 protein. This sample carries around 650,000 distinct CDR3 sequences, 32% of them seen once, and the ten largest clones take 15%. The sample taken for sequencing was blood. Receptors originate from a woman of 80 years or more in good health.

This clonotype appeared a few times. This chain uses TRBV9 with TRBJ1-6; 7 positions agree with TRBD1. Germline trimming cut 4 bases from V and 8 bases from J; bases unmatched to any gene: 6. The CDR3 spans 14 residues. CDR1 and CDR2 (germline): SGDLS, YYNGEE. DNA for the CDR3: TGTGCCAGCAGCCCTACTCAGGGGGATTCACCCCTCCACTTT. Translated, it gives CASSPTQGDSPLHF.

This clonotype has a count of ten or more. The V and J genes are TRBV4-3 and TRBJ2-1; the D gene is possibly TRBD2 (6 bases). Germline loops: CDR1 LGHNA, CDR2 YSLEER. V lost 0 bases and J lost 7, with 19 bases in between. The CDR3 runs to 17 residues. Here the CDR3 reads CASSQDFSTSFTNEQFF. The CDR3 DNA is TGCGCCAGCAGCCAAGATTTTTCTACTAGCTTTACGAATGAGCAGTTCTTC.

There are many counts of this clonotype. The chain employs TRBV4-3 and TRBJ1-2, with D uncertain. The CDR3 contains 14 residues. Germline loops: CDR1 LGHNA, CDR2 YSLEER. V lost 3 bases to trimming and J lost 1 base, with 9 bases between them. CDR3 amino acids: CASSHPLGNYGYTF. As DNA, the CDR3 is TGCGCCAGCAGCCACCCCTTGGGTAACTATGGCTACACCTTC.

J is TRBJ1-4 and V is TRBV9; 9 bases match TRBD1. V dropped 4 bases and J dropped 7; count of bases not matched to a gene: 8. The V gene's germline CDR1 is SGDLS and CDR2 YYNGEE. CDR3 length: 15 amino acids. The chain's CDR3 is CASSTWDRESEKLFF. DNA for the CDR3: TGTGCCAGCAGCACCTGGGACAGGGAAAGTGAAAAACTGTTTTTT.

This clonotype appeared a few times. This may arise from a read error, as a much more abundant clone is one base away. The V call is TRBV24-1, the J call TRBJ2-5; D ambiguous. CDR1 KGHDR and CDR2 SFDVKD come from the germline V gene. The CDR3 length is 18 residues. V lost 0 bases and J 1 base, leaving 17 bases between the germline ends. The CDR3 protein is CATSDLPRHRCAQETQYF. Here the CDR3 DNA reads TGTGCCACCAGTGATTTGCCTCGACATAGGTGCGCCCAAGAGACCCAGTACTTC.